This T cell receptor beta chain was retrieved from a study of Ad26.COV2.S vaccination and SARS-CoV-2 variants. Findings of the study overall: It was vaccine recipients, not placebo recipients, who had the higher spike-specific TCR breadth. Spike-specific CD8+ and CD4+ T cell responses reportedly showed substantial breadth after vaccination.

Assay: immunoSEQ multiplex PCR; the TCRdb copy retains only in-frame clones and omits some. The sample lists about 350,000 clones, around 87% occurring once. Concerning this clone itself: The target antigen is unknown.

Stated treatment: some 20 received Ad26.COV2.S at low or high dose, single or two shots; about five received placebo; per-sample allocation not given. The samples date from day 63 after the first vaccine or placebo injection. An 18-55-year-old adult in Boston served as donor. The specimen comprised peripheral blood, sampled in a trial of Ad26.COV2.S vaccine versus placebo. This receptor was taken from a person aged 18-65 years who received the Ad26.COV2.S COVID-19 vaccine or a placebo.

CDR3 region: CAWSRTGQGSYNEQFF. In DNA, the CDR3 is TGTGCCTGGAGTAGGACCGGACAGGGGTCCTACAATGAGCAGTTCTTC. The chain links TRBV30 to TRBJ2-1, with TRBD1 identical over 9 bases. The trim removed 2 bases at V and 1 base at J, leaving 6 bases unmatched. The V gene's germline CDR1 is GTSNPN and CDR2 SVGIG (reference sequence). The CDR3 contains 16 residues.